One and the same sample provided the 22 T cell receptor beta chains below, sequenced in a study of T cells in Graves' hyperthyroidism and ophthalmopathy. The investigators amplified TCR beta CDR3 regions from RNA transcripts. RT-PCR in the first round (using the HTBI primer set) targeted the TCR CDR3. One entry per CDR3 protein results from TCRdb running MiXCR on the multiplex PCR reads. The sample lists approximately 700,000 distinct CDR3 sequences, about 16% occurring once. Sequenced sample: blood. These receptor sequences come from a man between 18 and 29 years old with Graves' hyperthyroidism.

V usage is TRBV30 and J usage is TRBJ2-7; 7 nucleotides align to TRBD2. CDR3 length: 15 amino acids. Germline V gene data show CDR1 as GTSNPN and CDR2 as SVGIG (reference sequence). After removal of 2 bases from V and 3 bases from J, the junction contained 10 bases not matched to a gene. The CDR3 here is CAWSLPVQRDYEQYF. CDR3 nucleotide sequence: TGTGCCTGGAGTCTACCAGTACAGCGGGACTACGAGCAGTACTTC.

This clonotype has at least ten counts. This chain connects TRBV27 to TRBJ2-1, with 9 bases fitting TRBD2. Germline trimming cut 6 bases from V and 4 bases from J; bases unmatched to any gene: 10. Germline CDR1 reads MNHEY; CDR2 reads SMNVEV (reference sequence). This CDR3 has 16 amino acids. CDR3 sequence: CASSRPGTSRYNEQFF. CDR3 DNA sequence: TGTGCCAGCAGCCGCCCCGGGACTAGCCGATACAATGAGCAGTTCTTC.

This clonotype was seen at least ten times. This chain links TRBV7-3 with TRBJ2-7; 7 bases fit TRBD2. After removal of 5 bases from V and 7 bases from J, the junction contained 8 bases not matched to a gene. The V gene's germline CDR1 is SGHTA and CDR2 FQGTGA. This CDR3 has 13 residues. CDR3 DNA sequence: TGTGCCAGCAGCGGGGGGGGGTTTGAAGAGCAGTACTTC. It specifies CASSGGGFEEQYF.

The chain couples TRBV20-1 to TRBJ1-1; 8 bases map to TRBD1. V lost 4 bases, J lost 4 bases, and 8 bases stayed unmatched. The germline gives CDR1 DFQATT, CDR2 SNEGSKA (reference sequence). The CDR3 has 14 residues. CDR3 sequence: CSATPDRVGTEAFF. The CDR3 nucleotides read TGCAGTGCTACCCCGGACAGGGTCGGCACTGAAGCTTTCTTT.

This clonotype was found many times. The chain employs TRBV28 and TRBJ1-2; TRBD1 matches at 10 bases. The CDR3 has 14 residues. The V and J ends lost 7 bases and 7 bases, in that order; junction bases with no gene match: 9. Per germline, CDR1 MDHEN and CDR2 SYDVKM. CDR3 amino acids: CASILTGTGVGYTF. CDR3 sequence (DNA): TGTGCCAGCATCCTTACCGGGACAGGGGTTGGCTACACCTTC.

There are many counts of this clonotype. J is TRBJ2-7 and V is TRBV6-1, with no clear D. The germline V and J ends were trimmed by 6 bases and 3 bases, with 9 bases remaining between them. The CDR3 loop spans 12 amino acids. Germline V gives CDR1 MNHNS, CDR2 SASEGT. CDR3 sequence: CASRVGDYEQYF. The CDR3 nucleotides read TGTGCCAGCAGGGTTGGGGACTACGAGCAGTACTTC.

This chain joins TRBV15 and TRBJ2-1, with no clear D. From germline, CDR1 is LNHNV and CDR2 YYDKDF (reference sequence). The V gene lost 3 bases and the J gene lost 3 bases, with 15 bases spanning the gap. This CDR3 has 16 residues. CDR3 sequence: CATSSPAWTGYNEQFF. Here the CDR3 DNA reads TGTGCCACCAGCAGTCCCGCGTGGACCGGCTACAATGAGCAGTTCTTC.

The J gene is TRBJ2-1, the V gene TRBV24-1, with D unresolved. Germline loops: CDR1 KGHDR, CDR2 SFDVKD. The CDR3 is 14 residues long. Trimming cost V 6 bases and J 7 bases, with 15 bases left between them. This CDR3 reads CATSQVNPWNEQFF. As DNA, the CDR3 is TGTGCCACCAGTCAAGTAAACCCATGGAATGAGCAGTTCTTC.

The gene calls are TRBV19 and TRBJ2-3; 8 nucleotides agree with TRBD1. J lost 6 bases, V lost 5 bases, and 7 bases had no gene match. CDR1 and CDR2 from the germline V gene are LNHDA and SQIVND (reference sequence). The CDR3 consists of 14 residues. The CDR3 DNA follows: TGTGCCAGTAGTGCCGGGACAGGTAGTGATACGCAGTATTTT. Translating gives CASSAGTGSDTQYF.

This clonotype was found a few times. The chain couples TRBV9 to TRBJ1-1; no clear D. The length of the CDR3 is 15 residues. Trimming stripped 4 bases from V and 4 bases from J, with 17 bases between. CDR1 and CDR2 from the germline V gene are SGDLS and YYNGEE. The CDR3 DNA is TGTGCCAGCAGCCCGAGAATAGCCCTGGGCACTGAAGCTTTCTTT. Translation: CASSPRIALGTEAFF.

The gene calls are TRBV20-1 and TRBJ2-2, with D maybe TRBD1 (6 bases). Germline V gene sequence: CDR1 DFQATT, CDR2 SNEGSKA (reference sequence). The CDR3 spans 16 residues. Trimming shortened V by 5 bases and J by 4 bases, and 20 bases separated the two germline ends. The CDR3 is CSAPTRDTTSTGELFF. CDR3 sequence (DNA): TGCAGTGCTCCTACCCGGGACACCACAAGCACCGGGGAGCTGTTTTTT.

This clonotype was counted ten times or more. The CDR3, as DNA: TGTGCCAGCAGTACCAGGTACCCCCCTGAAGCTTTCTTT. This gives the protein CASSTRYPPEAFF. The chain carries TRBV12-3 or TRBV12-4 and TRBJ1-1; D not resolved. Trimming took 5 bases from V and 6 from J, leaving 13 bases between them. The CDR3 has 13 residues.

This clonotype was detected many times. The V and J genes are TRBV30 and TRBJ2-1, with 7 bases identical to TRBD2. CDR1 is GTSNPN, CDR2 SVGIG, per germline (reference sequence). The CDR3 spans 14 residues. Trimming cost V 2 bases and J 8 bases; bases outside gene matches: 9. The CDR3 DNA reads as TGTGCCTGGAGTAGTCGTCGGGAGGTCGATGAGCAGTTCTTC. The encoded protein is CAWSSRREVDEQFF.

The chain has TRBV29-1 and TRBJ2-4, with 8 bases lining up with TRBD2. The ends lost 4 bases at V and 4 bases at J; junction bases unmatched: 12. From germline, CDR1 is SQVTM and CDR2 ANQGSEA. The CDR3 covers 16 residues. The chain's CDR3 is CSVAPTSGTSKNIQYF. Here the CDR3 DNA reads TGCAGCGTTGCTCCCACTAGCGGCACTTCTAAAAACATTCAGTACTTC.

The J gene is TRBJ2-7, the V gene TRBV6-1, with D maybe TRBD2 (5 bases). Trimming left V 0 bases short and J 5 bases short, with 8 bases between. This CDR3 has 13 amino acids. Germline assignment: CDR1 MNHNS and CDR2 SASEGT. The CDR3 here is CASSEAGEDEQYF. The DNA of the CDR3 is TGTGCCAGCAGTGAAGCGGGAGAGGACGAGCAGTACTTC.

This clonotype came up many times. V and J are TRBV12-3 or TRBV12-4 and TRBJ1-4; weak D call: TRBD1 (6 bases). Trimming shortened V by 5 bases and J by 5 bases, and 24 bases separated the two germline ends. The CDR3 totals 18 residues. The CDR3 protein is CASSIGQLRVGRNEKLFF. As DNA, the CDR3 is TGTGCCAGCAGTATCGGACAGTTGAGGGTGGGACGGAATGAAAAACTGTTTTTT.

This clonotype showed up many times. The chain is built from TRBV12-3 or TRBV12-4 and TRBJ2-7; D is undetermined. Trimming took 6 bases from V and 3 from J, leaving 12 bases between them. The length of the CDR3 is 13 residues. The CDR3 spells CASSLLRNYEQYF. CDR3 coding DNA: TGTGCCAGCAGCCTACTGCGCAACTACGAGCAGTACTTC.

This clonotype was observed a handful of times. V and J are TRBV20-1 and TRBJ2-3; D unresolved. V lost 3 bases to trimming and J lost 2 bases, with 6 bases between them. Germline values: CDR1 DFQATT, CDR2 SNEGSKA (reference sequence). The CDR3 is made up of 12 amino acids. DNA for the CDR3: TGCAGTGCTAGGGTGGTCACAGATACGCAGTATTTT. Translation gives CSARVVTDTQYF.

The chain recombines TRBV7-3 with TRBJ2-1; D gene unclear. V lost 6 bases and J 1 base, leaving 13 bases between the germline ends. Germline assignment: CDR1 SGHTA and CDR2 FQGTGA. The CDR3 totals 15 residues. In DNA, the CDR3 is TGTGCCAGCAGTCCTATACCAGGATCCTACAATGAGCAGTTCTTC. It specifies CASSPIPGSYNEQFF. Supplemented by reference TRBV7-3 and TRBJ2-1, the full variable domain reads GAGVSQTPSNKVTEKGKYVELRCDPISGHTALYWYRQSLGQGPEFLIYFQGTGAADDSGLPNDRFFAVRPEGSVSTLKIQRTERGDSAVYLCASSPIPGSYNEQFFGPGTRLTVL.

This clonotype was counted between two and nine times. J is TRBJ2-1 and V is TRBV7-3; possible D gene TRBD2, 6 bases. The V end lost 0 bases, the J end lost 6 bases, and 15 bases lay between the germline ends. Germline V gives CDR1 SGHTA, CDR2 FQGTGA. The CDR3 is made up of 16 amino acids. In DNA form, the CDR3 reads TGTGCCAGCAGCTTAACGGGGGGATTGGGTAGCAATGAGCAGTTCTTC. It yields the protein CASSLTGGLGSNEQFF.

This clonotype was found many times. The DNA for the CDR3 is TGTGCCAGCAGCCAGCGGGGGGCGGAGACCCAGTACTTC. Translation: CASSQRGAETQYF. V and J are TRBV7-2 and TRBJ2-5, with TRBD2 identical over 9 bases. The CDR3 is 13 residues long. With 5 bases clipped from V and 5 bases from J, the junction kept 3 bases outside the gene matches. Germline V gene data show CDR1 as SGHTA and CDR2 as FQGNSA. The full variable domain, in which reference TRBV7-2 and TRBJ2-5 provide the parts outside the CDR3, is GAGVSQSPSNKVTEKGKDVELRCDPISGHTALYWYRQSLGQGLEFLIYFQGNSAPDKSGLPSDRFSAERTGGSVSTLTIQRTQQEDSAVYLCASSQRGAETQYFGPGTRLLVL.

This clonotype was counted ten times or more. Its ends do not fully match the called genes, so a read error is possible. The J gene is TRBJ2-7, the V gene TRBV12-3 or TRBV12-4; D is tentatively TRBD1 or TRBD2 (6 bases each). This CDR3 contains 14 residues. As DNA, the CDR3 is TGTGCCAGCACTTTAGGGGGGTATACCTACGAGCAGTACTTC. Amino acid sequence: CASTLGGYTYEQYF.